This is a list of T cell receptor beta chains from one sample in a study of identical twins. TCRdb used MiXCR to reprocess the 5' RACE reads, holding one entry per CDR3 protein. The data show 1,800,000 or so distinct CDR3 sequences, 25% to 35% seen once. Sequenced input: cord blood. The receptors were gathered from a newborn girl in good health. The CDR3 runs from the conserved cysteine through the conserved F or W. A D gene is named only where the DNA matches it firmly.

14	NA	TRBV7-2	CASSLRRGANEQFF
12	NA	TRBV29-1	CSVDTGRSEQFF
15	TRBD1	TRBV6-2/TRBV6-3	CASRLGTGANYEQYF
13	TRBD1	TRBV20-1	CSARTTGGSPLHF
16	TRBD2	TRBV5-1	CASSLNQAGAFYEQYF
13	NA	TRBV12-3/TRBV12-4	CASSPDYTDTQYF
14	NA	TRBV11-2	CASSLAKPTGELFF
19	TRBD2	TRBV24-1	CATSDLQLGLAGGGYEQFF
15	TRBD1	TRBV11-1	CASSLSGQGYNEQFF
17	NA	TRBV3-1	CASSQISGIGSYNEQFF
16	TRBD2	TRBV24-1	CATSDPSGRGYNEQFF
15	NA	TRBV27	CASSLGGGRPRKLFF
18	NA	TRBV6-1	CASFDSPQTGPDTDTQYF
16	TRBD1	TRBV6-1	CASSEVGQGAYNEQFF
17	NA	TRBV27	CASSLTTSRATDEKLFF
14	TRBD2	TRBV6-5	CASSRASGSHEQFF
15	TRBD1	TRBV10-3	CAISDRGRDTDTQYF